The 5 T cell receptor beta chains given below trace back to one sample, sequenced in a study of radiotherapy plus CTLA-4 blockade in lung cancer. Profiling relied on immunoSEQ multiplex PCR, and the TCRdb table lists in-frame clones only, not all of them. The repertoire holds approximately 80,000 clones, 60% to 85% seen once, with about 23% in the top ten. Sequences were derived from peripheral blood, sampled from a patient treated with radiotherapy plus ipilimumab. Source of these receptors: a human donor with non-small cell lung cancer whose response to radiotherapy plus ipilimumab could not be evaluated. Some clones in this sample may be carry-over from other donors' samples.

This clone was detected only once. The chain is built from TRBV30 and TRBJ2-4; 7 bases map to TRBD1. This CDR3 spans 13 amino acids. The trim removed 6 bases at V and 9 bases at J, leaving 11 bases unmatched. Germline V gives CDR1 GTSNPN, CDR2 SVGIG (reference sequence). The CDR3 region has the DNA TGTGCCTGTACCGGGACAGACGGAGTCATTCAGTACTTC. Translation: CACTGTDGVIQYF.

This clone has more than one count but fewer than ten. CDR3 DNA sequence: TGCAGCGTTGAAGATCATTTACAGGGGTACAGCCGCTACCAAGAGACCCAGTACTTC. This sequence encodes CSVEDHLQGYSRYQETQYF. The rearrangement joins TRBV29-1 to TRBJ2-5; 7 positions agree with TRBD1. In germline, CDR1 is SQVTM, CDR2 ANQGSEA. The CDR3 extends over 19 amino acids. The V and J ends lost 0 bases and 0 bases, in that order; junction bases with no gene match: 16.

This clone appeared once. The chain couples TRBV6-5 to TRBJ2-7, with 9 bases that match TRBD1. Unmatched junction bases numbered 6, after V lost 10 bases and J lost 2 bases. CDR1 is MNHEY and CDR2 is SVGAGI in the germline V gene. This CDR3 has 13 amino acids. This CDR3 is CATGQGSPYEQYF. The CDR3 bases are TGTGCCACAGGACAGGGGTCCCCCTACGAGCAGTACTTC.

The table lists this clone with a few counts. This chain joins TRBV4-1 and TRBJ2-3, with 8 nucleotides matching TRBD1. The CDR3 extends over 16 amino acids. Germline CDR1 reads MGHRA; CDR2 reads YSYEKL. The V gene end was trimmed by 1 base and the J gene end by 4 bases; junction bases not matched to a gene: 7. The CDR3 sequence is CASSQGGLQGADTQYF. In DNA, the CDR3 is TGCGCCAGCAGCCAAGGAGGCCTACAGGGGGCAGATACGCAGTATTTT.

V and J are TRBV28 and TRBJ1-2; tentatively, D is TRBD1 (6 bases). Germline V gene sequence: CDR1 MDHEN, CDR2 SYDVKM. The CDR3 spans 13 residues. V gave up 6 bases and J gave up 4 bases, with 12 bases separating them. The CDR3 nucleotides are TGTGCCAGCAGACAGGGACACTCCTATGGCTACACCTTC. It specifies CASRQGHSYGYTF.